This entry lists 23 T cell receptor beta chains sequenced from one sample in a study of cytomegalovirus exposure and HLA in healthy donors. Amplification used 60 Vbeta primers and 13 Jbeta primers. Here immunoSEQ multiplex PCR was the method, and the copy in TCRdb shows in-frame clones only, minus some. In all, the sample yields 130,000 to 150,000 clones. The sample comprised PBMCs. These receptors were obtained from a middle-aged man in good health and CMV-seronegative.

Comment on this clone: Other DNA sequences from this sample encode an identical CDR3 as well. The rearrangement uses TRBV9 and TRBJ1-2, with TRBD1 matching 7 bases. The CDR3 extends over 14 amino acids. J gave up 2 bases and V 0 bases, and 1 base lay outside the gene matches. From germline, CDR1 is SGDLS and CDR2 YYNGEE. As DNA, the CDR3 is TGTGCCAGCAGCGTAGCGACAGGGAACTATGGCTACACCTTC. Translation: CASSVATGNYGYTF. The variable domain in full, completed from reference TRBV9 and TRBJ1-2, reads DSGVTQTPKHLITATGQRVTLRCSPRSGDLSVYWYQQSLDQGLQFLIQYYNGEERAKGNILERFSAQQFPDLHSELNLSSLELGDSALYFCASSVATGNYGYTFGSGTRLTVV.

The V gene is TRBV9, the J gene TRBJ2-1; the D is unclear. Germline assignment: CDR1 SGDLS and CDR2 YYNGEE. The germline V and J ends were trimmed by 1 base and 7 bases, with 6 bases remaining between them. The CDR3 has 12 amino acids. In nucleotides, the CDR3 is TGTGCCAGCAGCGTAATGGAGAATGAGCAGTTCTTC. The encoded protein is CASSVMENEQFF.

This chain links TRBV7-3 with TRBJ2-6; 10 bases agree with TRBD1. Losses at the gene ends were 5 bases for V and 0 bases for J; bases not matched to a gene: 4. The CDR3 consists of 17 residues. The germline gives CDR1 SGHTA, CDR2 FQGTGA. This CDR3 is CASSLGQGSSGANVLTF. CDR3 bases: TGTGCCAGCAGCCTGGGACAGGGGAGCTCTGGGGCCAACGTCCTGACTTTC.

This sequence joins TRBV6-5 and TRBJ1-2; a possible D gene is TRBD1 (6 bases). The germline V and J ends were trimmed by 1 base and 4 bases, with 13 bases remaining between them. There are 15 residues in the CDR3. From germline, CDR1 is MNHEY and CDR2 SVGAGI. This chain's CDR3 is CASSYYSDSPYGYTF. CDR3 DNA: TGTGCCAGCAGTTACTACTCGGACAGCCCCTATGGCTACACCTTC.

The genes are TRBV5-8 and TRBJ2-7; 13 bases are shared with TRBD2. Per germline, CDR1 SGHTS and CDR2 YDEGEE. V was pared by 4 bases and J by 5 bases, with 6 bases of the junction left unmatched. The CDR3 extends over 15 amino acids. DNA of the CDR3: TGTGCCAGCAGCCCGAGGACTAGCGGGGGTCACGAGCAGTACTTC. Its translation: CASSPRTSGGHEQYF.

Points on this clone: Other DNA sequences within the sample encode an identical CDR3. V usage is TRBV5-1 and J usage is TRBJ2-7; TRBD1 matches at 8 bases. CDR1 is SGHRS and CDR2 is YFSETQ in the germline V gene. Trimming at V came to 3 bases and at J to 3 bases, leaving 5 bases not matched to a gene. The CDR3 totals 14 residues. CDR3 loop: CASSSGGADYEQYF. Here the CDR3 DNA reads TGCGCCAGCAGCTCAGGGGGCGCAGACTACGAGCAGTACTTC.

The chain has TRBV9 and TRBJ2-3; D is possibly TRBD2 (5 bases). Looked up from germline, CDR1 is SGDLS and CDR2 is YYNGEE. V lost 4 bases, J lost 4 bases, and 16 bases lay in between. CDR3 length: 15 amino acids. CDR3 amino acids: CASSTKPGLPDTQYF. CDR3 DNA: TGTGCCAGCAGCACCAAGCCGGGGTTGCCAGATACGCAGTATTTT.

The chain couples TRBV5-1 to TRBJ1-2; D perhaps matches TRBD1 (5 bases). V shed 4 bases and J shed 5 bases, with 18 bases lying between them. Germline values: CDR1 SGHRS, CDR2 YFSETQ. The CDR3 extends over 15 amino acids. The CDR3, as DNA: TGCGCCAGCAGCCAAACCCAGGGTATATTTTATGGCTACACCTTC. This translates into CASSQTQGIFYGYTF. The full variable domain, in which reference TRBV5-1 and TRBJ1-2 provide the parts outside the CDR3, is KAGVTQTPRYLIKTRGQQVTLSCSPISGHRSVSWYQQTPGQGLQFLFEYFSETQRNKGNFPGRFSGRQFSNSRSEMNVSTLELGDSALYLCASSQTQGIFYGYTFGSGTRLTVV.

The chain recombines TRBV2 with TRBJ1-6; 10 nucleotides line up with TRBD1. The CDR3 runs to 16 residues. The V gene's germline CDR1 is SNHLY and CDR2 FYNNEI. Trimming at V came to 5 bases and at J to 8 bases, leaving 9 bases not matched to a gene. CDR3 in amino acids: CASSSGTGAIYSPLHF. The CDR3 DNA is TGTGCCAGCAGTTCCGGGACAGGGGCCATCTATTCACCCCTCCACTTT.

V gene TRBV27 combines with J gene TRBJ1-2; TRBD1 matches 12 bases. This CDR3 is 18 amino acids long. The J segment lost 4 bases and the V segment lost 3 bases, leaving 12 bases of the junction unmatched. Germline values: CDR1 MNHEY, CDR2 SMNVEV (reference sequence). In DNA form, the CDR3 reads TGTGCCAGCAGTTTCTCCGGGACAGGGGGCAATAGGGGCTATGGCTACACCTTC. It is translated as CASSFSGTGGNRGYGYTF.

The rearrangement joins TRBV19 to TRBJ1-1, with D possibly matching TRBD1 (5 bases). Deletions cut 9 bases from V and 4 bases from J, with 18 bases between. The CDR3 covers 14 residues. Germline lookup yields CDR1 LNHDA and CDR2 SQIVND (reference sequence). CDR3 sequence (DNA): TGTGCCAGCATTATTGCGTGGGGCAGCACTGAAGCTTTCTTT. Residues: CASIIAWGSTEAFF.

This rearrangement joins TRBV7-2 to TRBJ2-5; TRBD1 aligns across 8 bases. CDR1 and CDR2 (germline): SGHTA, FQGNSA. The trim removed 4 bases at V and 2 bases at J, leaving 15 bases unmatched. This CDR3 region has 18 residues. CDR3 amino acids: CASSSYFFRTGRQETQYF. CDR3 in DNA: TGTGCCAGCAGCTCATATTTTTTTAGGACAGGGAGACAAGAGACCCAGTACTTC.

CDR3 protein: CASSPNRDTQYF. CDR3 bases: TGTGCCAGCAGCCCTAACAGGGATACGCAGTATTTT. This chain links TRBV7-2 with TRBJ2-3; D is perhaps TRBD1 (5 bases). CDR3 length: 12 residues. Germline CDR1 reads SGHTA; CDR2 reads FQGNSA. The V end was cut by 5 bases, the J end by 6 bases, with 9 bases between. Supplemented by reference TRBV7-2 and TRBJ2-3, the full variable domain reads GAGVSQSPSNKVTEKGKDVELRCDPISGHTALYWYRQSLGQGLEFLIYFQGNSAPDKSGLPSDRFSAERTGGSVSTLTIQRTQQEDSAVYLCASSPNRDTQYFGPGTRLTVL.

Turning to this clone: This sample includes further DNA sequences coding for the same CDR3. This rearrangement joins TRBV19 to TRBJ2-1; D perhaps matches TRBD1 (5 bases). The CDR3 is made up of 14 amino acids. Trimming removed 3 bases at V and 1 base at J, with 7 bases between. From germline, CDR1 is LNHDA and CDR2 SQIVND (reference sequence). CDR3 amino acids: CASSIQGSYNEQFF. The CDR3 bases are TGTGCCAGTAGTATCCAGGGTTCCTACAATGAGCAGTTCTTC.

The rearrangement uses TRBV13 and TRBJ2-7; TRBD2 agrees at 7 bases. CDR1 is PRHDT and CDR2 is FYEKMQ in the germline V gene (reference sequence). V was clipped by 3 bases and J by 4 bases; unmatched bases: 9. The CDR3 spans 15 residues. CDR3 protein: CASSFSTSHPYEQYF. The CDR3 DNA follows: TGTGCCAGCAGCTTTTCGACTAGCCATCCTTACGAGCAGTACTTC. Together with reference TRBV13 and TRBJ2-7, the CDR3 gives the full variable domain: AAGVIQSPRHLIKEKRETATLKCYPIPRHDTVYWYQQGPGQDPQFLISFYEKMQSDKGSIPDRFSAQQFSDYHSELNMSSLELGDSALYFCASSFSTSHPYEQYFGPGTRLTVT.

This chain joins TRBV19 and TRBJ1-5, with D tentatively TRBD1 (5 bases). The ends were cut back, 1 base at V and 2 bases at J, with 9 bases in the middle. The germline V gene encodes CDR1 LNHDA and CDR2 SQIVND (reference sequence). The CDR3 spans 15 residues. For the CDR3, the DNA is TGTGCCAGTAGTATAGTCAGGGCGGGCAATCAGCCCCAGCATTTT. This encodes CASSIVRAGNQPQHF.

CDR3 DNA sequence: TGTGCCAGCAGCCAGGACAGGGACGATGGCTACACCTTC. Its translation: CASSQDRDDGYTF. The V call is TRBV4-2, the J call TRBJ1-2, with 8 bases fitting TRBD1. In germline, CDR1 is LGHNA, CDR2 YNFKEQ. This CDR3 is 13 amino acids long. J was trimmed by 6 bases and V by 3 bases; bases with no gene match: 3.

The J gene is TRBJ2-1, the V gene TRBV7-8; TRBD2 is a possible D gene (6 bases). Trimming removed 1 base at V and 12 bases at J, with 13 bases between. In germline, CDR1 is SGHVS, CDR2 FQNEAQ. The CDR3 runs to 13 residues. This CDR3 reads CASSLGLVRVQFF. CDR3 in DNA: TGTGCCAGCAGCTTAGGACTAGTGAGGGTGCAGTTCTTC.

The J gene is TRBJ2-7, the V gene TRBV5-1, with 11 bases that match TRBD1. This CDR3 comprises 14 residues. Looked up from germline, CDR1 is SGHRS and CDR2 is YFSETQ. J lost 4 bases, V lost 4 bases, and 4 bases had no gene match. CDR3 coding DNA: TGCGCCAGCAGCGCGGGACAGGGGGTTTACGAGCAGTACTTC. It codes for CASSAGQGVYEQYF.

The chain carries TRBV10-3 and TRBJ1-6, with 7 bases that match TRBD1. J gave up 6 bases and V 6 bases, and 2 bases lay outside the gene matches. This CDR3 comprises 13 residues. Per germline, CDR1 ENHRY and CDR2 SYGVKD. The CDR3 protein is CAISRQGNSPLHF. DNA of the CDR3: TGTGCCATCAGCCGACAGGGTAATTCACCCCTCCACTTT.

The chain has TRBV28 and TRBJ2-1; perhaps TRBD1 as D (5 bases). CDR1 is MDHEN, CDR2 SYDVKM, per germline. V was clipped by 3 bases and J by 3 bases, with 12 bases between them. The CDR3 extends over 15 amino acids. CDR3 protein: CASSLKGLRYNEQFF. The CDR3 DNA follows: TGTGCCAGCAGTTTGAAGGGGCTGCGCTACAATGAGCAGTTCTTC.

This chain uses TRBV19 with TRBJ1-2; D is undetermined. CDR3 length: 13 amino acids. The V end was cut by 2 bases, the J end by 6 bases, with 10 bases between. Germline V gene data show CDR1 as LNHDA and CDR2 as SQIVND (reference sequence). CDR3: CASSINQANGYTF. CDR3 bases: TGTGCCAGTAGTATAAACCAGGCCAATGGCTACACCTTC.

The CDR3 sequence: CASSATGIWTFF. The CDR3 bases are TGTGCCAGCAGCGCTACAGGGATTTGGACTTTCTTT. The chain has TRBV5-6 and TRBJ1-1; maybe TRBD1 (6 bases). The germline V gene encodes CDR1 SGHDT and CDR2 YYEEEE. Trimming cost V 4 bases and J 12 bases, with 16 bases left between them. CDR3 length equals 12 residues. The whole variable domain, remainder taken from reference TRBV5-6 and TRBJ1-1, is DAGVTQSPTHLIKTRGQQVTLRCSPKSGHDTVSWYQQALGQGPQFIFQYYEEEERQRGNFPDRFSGHQFPNYSSELNVNALLLGDSALYLCASSATGIWTFFGQGTRLTVV.